The text below deals with one T cell receptor beta chain. Its antigen is as yet unknown. These data belong to a study of OX40 agonist ivuxolimab in advanced cancers. At the level of the study: Prior therapy, whether anti-PD-1, anti-PD-L1 or anti-CTLA-4, was allowed, and approximately 37% had some. Study results and limitations: The mean number of expanded clones was higher in CD8+ T cells than in CD4+.

Germline V gene lookup returns CDR1 WSHSY and CDR2 SAAADI. After removal of 7 bases from V and 1 base from J, the junction contained 12 bases not matched to a gene. CDR3 length: 17 amino acids. Produced via immunoSEQ multiplex PCR; TCRdb's table is partial and in-frame only. The repertoire has roughly 96,000 clones, about 84% of them found once; the top ten carry approximately 6.3%. The clonotype was recovered from an adult with an advanced solid tumor such as melanoma, head and neck, liver or kidney cancer. This specimen consisted of CD4+ or CD8+ T cells sorted from blood, obtained in a trial of the OX40 agonist ivuxolimab. The rearrangement uses TRBV10-2 and TRBJ2-3; 9 bases fit TRBD2. CDR3 amino acids: CASTLQALAGGTDTQYF. CDR3 DNA: TGCGCCAGCACTCTCCAGGCCTTAGCGGGGGGCACAGATACGCAGTATTTT.